Reported below is one T cell receptor (beta chain). This sample stems from a study of blood T cell repertoires in COVID-19. Study information: Collection of acute and convalescent COVID-19 samples took place in the United States, Italy and Spain.

Germline loops: CDR1 SNHLY, CDR2 FYNNEI. The CDR3 runs to 13 residues. The V gene lost 8 bases and the J gene lost 4 bases, with 14 bases spanning the gap. Profiled with immunoSEQ multiplex PCR; TCRdb holds only in-frame clones, not every one. The sample includes around 190,000 clones, 84% of them seen just once. J is TRBJ1-2 and V is TRBV2; a possible D gene is TRBD1 (6 bases). Sample: peripheral blood. This sequence was found in a human donor in a cohort sampled during active COVID-19. Here the CDR3 DNA reads TGTGCCAGCGTCGGTGGGGGCGTCTATGGCTACACCTTC. Residues: CASVGGGVYGYTF. Together with reference TRBV2 and TRBJ1-2, the CDR3 gives the full variable domain: EPEVTQTPSHQVTQMGQEVILRCVPISNHLYFYWYRQILGQKVEFLVSFYNNEISEKSEIFDDQFSVERPDGSNFTLKIRSTKLEDSAMYFCASVGGGVYGYTFGSGTRLTVV.